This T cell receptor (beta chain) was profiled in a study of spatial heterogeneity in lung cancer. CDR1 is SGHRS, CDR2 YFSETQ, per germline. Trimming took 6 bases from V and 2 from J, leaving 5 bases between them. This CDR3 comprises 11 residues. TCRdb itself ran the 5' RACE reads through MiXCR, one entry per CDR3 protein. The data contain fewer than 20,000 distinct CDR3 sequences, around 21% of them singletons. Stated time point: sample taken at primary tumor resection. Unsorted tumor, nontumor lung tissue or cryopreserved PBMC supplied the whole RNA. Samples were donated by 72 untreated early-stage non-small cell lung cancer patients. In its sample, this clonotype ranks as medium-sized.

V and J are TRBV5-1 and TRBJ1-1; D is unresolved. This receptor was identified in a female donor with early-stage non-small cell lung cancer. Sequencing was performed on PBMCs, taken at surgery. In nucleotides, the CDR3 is TGCGCCAGCAAAAAAAACACTGAAGCTTTCTTT. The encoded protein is CASKKNTEAFF.